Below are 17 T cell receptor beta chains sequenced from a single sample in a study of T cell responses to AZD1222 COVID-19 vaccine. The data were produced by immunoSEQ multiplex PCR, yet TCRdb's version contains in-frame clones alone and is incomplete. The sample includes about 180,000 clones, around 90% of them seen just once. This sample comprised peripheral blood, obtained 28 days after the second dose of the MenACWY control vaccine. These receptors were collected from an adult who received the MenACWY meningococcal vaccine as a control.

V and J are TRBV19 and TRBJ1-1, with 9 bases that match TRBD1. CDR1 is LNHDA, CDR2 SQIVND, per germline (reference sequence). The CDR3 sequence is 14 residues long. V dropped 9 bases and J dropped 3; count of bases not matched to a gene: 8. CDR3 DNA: TGTGCCAGCAACGTCTACAGGGGGCACACTGAAGCTTTCTTT. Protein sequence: CASNVYRGHTEAFF.

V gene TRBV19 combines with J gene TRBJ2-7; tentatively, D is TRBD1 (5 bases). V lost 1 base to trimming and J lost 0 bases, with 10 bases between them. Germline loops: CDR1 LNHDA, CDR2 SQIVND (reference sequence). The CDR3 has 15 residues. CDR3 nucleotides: TGTGCCAGTAGTATAGCAGGGCCCCTCTCCTACGAGCAGTACTTC. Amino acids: CASSIAGPLSYEQYF.

The CDR3 DNA reads TGTGCCAGCAGCTTTGCGGCGTTCATGAACACTGAAGCTTTCTTT. It translates to CASSFAAFMNTEAFF. The V gene is TRBV5-8, the J gene TRBJ1-1; D gene uncertain. The germline gives CDR1 SGHTS, CDR2 YDEGEE. Trimming removed 2 bases at V and 0 bases at J, with 11 bases between. The CDR3 runs 15 residues.

The CDR3, as DNA: TGTGCCAGCAGTGAAATTGGGGGCGATAGGAATTCACCCCTCCACTTT. Its translation: CASSEIGGDRNSPLHF. The chain carries TRBV25-1 and TRBJ1-6, with D perhaps TRBD1 (6 bases). Per germline, CDR1 MGHDK and CDR2 SYGVNS. V lost 2 bases and J lost 7, with 15 bases in between. The CDR3 has 16 residues.

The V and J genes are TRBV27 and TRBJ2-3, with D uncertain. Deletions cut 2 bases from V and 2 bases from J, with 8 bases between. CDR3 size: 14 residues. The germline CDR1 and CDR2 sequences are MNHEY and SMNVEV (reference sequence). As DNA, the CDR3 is TGTGCCAGCAGTTTAGACGGTTTCACAGATACGCAGTATTTT. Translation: CASSLDGFTDTQYF.

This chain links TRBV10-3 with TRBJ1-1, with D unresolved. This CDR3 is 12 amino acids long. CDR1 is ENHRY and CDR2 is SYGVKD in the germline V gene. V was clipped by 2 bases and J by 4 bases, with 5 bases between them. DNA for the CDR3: TGTGCCATCAGTGAGCTGGGCACTGAAGCTTTCTTT. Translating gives CAISELGTEAFF.

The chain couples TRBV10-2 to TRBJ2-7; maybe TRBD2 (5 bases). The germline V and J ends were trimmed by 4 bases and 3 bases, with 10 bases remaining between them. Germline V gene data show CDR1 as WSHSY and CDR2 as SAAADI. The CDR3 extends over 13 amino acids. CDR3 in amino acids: CASSVAGGYEQYF. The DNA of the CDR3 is TGCGCCAGCAGTGTAGCCGGAGGCTACGAGCAGTACTTC.

This chain's CDR3 is CASLSGRASVSSYNEQFF. CDR3 sequence (DNA): TGTGCCTCCCTAAGCGGGAGGGCCTCTGTTTCATCCTACAATGAGCAGTTCTTC. V is TRBV19 and J is TRBJ2-1; 10 bases agree with TRBD2. The CDR3 length is 18 residues. Unmatched junction bases numbered 17, after V lost 11 bases and J lost 1 base. Germline assignment: CDR1 LNHDA and CDR2 SQIVND (reference sequence).

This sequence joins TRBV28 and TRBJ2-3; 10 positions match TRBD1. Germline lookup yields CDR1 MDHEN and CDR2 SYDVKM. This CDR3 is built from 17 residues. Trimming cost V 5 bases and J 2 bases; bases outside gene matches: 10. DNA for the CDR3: TGTGCCAGCAGTACTCCGGGACAGGGGCTCAACACAGATACGCAGTATTTT. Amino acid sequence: CASSTPGQGLNTDTQYF.

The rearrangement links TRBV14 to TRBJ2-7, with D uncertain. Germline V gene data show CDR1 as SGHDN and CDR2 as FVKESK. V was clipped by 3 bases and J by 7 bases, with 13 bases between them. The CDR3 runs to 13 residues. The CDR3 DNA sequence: TGTGCCAGCAGCCAGGGAACTTTCTCGGAGCAGTACTTC. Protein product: CASSQGTFSEQYF.

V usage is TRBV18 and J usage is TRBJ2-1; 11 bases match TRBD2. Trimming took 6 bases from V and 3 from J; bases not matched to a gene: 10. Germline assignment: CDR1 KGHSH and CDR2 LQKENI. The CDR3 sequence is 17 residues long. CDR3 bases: TGTGCCAGCTCCCTTTTTACTAGCGGGAGTAACTACAATGAGCAGTTCTTC. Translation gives CASSLFTSGSNYNEQFF.

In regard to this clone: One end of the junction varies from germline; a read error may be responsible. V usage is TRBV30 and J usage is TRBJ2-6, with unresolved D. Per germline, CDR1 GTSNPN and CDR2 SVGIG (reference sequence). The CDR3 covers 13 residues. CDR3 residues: CAWSLSVANVLTF. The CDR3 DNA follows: TGTGCCTGGTCTCTTTCTGTGGCCAACGTCCTGACTTTC.

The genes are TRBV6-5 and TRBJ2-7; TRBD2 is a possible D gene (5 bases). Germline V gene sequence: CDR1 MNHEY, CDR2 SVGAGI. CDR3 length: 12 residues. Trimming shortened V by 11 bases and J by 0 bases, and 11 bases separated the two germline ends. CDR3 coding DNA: TGTGCCGCGGCGAGGGACTCCTACGAGCAGTACTTC. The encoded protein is CAAARDSYEQYF.

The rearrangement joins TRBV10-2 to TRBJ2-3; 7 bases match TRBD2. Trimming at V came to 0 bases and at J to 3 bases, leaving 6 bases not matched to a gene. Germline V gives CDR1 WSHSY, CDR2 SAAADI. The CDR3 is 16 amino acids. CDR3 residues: CASSESAGVTTDTQYF. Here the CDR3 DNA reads TGCGCCAGCAGTGAGTCCGCGGGAGTGACGACAGATACGCAGTATTTT.

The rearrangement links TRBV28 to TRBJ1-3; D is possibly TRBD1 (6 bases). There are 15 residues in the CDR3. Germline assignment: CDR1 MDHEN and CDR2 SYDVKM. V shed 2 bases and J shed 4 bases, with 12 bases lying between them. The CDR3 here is CASSLQGSGGNTIYF. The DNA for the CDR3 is TGTGCCAGCAGTTTACAGGGGAGCGGCGGAAACACCATATATTTT.

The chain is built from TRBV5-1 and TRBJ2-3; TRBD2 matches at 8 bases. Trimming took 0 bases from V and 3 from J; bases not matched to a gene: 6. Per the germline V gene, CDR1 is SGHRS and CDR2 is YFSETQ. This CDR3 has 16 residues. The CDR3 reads CASSLAGGARTDTQYF. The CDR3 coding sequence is TGCGCCAGCAGCTTGGCCGGGGGGGCGCGGACAGATACGCAGTATTTT.

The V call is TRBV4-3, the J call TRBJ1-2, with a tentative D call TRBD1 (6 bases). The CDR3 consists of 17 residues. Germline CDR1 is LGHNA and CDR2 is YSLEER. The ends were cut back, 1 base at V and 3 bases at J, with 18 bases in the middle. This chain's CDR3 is CASSQVPNPDSHYGYTF. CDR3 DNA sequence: TGCGCCAGCAGCCAAGTACCCAACCCGGACAGTCACTATGGCTACACCTTC.